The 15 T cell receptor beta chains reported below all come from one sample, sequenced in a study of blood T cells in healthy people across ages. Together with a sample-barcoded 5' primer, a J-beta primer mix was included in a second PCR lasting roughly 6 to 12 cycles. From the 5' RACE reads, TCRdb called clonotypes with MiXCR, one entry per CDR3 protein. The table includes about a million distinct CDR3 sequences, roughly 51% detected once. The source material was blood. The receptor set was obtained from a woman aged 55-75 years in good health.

The CDR3 loop reads CSARVHRAGTYEQYF. The CDR3 DNA reads as TGCAGTGCTAGAGTTCACAGGGCCGGGACCTACGAGCAGTACTTC. This rearrangement joins TRBV20-1 to TRBJ2-7, with D possibly TRBD1 on 6 matching bases. From germline, CDR1 is DFQATT and CDR2 SNEGSKA (reference sequence). The CDR3 is made up of 15 amino acids. With 1 base removed from V and 2 bases from J, the gap between germline ends came to 15 bases.

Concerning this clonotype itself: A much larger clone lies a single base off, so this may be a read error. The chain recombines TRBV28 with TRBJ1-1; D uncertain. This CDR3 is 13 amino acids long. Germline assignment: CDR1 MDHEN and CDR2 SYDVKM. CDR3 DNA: TGTACCAGCAGTACCTCCCTTGGAACTGAAGCTTTCTTT. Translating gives CTSSTSLGTEAFF.

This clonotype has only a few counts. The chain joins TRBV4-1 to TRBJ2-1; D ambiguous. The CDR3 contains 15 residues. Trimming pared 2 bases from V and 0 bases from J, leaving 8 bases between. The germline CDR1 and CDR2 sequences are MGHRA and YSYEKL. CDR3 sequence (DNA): TGCGCCAGCAGCCAACGGGCCGACTCCTACAATGAGCAGTTCTTC. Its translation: CASSQRADSYNEQFF.

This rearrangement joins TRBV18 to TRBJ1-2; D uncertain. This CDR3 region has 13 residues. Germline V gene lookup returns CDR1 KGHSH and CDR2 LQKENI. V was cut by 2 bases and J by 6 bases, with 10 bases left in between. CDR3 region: CASSPSQPDGYTF. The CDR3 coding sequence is TGTGCCAGCTCACCATCACAACCAGATGGCTACACCTTC.

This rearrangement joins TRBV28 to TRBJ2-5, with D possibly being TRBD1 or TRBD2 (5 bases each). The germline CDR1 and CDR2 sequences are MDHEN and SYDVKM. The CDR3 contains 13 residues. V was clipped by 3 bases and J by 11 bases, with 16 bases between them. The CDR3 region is CASSFGTINEQYF. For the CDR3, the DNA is TGTGCCAGCAGTTTTGGGACGATTAATGAGCAGTACTTC.

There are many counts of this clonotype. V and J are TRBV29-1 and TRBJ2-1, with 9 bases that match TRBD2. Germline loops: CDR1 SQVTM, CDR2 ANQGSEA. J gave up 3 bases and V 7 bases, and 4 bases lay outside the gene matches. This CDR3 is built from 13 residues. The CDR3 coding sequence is TGCAGCGGAACTAGCGGGTTCTACAATGAGCAGTTCTTC. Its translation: CSGTSGFYNEQFF.

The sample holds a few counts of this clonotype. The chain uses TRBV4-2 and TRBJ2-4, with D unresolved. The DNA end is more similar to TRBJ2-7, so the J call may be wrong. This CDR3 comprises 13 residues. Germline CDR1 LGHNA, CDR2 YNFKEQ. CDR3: CASSRTSAAEQYF. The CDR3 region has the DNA TGTGCCAGCAGCCGAACATCTGCCGCCGAGCAGTACTTC.

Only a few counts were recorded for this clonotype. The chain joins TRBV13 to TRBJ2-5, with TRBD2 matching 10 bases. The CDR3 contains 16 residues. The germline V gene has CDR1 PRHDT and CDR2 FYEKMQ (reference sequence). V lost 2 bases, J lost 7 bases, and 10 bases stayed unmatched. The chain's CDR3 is CASSLMVTSGIGTQYF. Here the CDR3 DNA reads TGTGCCAGCAGCTTAATGGTTACTAGCGGGATCGGGACCCAGTACTTC.

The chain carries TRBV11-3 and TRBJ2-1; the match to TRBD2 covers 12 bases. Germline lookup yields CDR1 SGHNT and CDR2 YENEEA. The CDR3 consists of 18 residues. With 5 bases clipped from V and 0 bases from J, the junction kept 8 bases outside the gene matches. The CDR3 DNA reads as TGTGCCAGCAGCATAAGGTCGACTAGCGGGAGCTCCTACAATGAGCAGTTCTTC. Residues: CASSIRSTSGSSYNEQFF.

The CDR3 DNA sequence: TGTGCCCCGCAGGGACTAGCGGGAAGTAATGAGCAGTTCTTC. This sequence encodes CAPQGLAGSNEQFF. The chain carries TRBV24-1 and TRBJ2-1; 13 bases align to TRBD2. In germline, CDR1 is KGHDR, CDR2 SFDVKD. The CDR3 loop spans 14 amino acids. V gave up 12 bases and J gave up 7 bases; unmatched junction bases: 8.

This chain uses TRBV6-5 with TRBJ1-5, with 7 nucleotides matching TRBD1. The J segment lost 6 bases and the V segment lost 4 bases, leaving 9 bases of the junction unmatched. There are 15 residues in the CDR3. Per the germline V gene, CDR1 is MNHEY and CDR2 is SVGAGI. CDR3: CASSSQRGLGQPQHF. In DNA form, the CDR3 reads TGTGCCAGCAGTTCTCAGAGGGGGCTAGGTCAGCCCCAGCATTTT.

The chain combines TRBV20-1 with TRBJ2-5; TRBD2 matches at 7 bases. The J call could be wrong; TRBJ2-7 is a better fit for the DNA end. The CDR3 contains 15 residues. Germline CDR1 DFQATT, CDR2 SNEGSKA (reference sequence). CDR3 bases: TGCAGTGCTAGAGATTCGGCTAGCGGTTACAGCGAGCAGTACTTC. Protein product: CSARDSASGYSEQYF.

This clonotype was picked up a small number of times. The CDR3 here is CASINSGANVLTF. CDR3 DNA: TGTGCCAGCATCAACTCTGGGGCCAACGTCCTGACTTTC. The chain employs TRBV12-3 or TRBV12-4 and TRBJ2-6, with no clear D. Trimming removed 7 bases from V and 0 bases from J, with 4 bases in between. CDR3 length: 13 amino acids.

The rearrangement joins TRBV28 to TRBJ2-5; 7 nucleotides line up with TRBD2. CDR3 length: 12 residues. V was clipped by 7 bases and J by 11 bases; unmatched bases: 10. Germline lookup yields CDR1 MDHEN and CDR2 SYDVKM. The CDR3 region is CASKTGGYGQYF. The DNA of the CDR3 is TGTGCCAGCAAGACGGGAGGTTACGGGCAGTACTTC.

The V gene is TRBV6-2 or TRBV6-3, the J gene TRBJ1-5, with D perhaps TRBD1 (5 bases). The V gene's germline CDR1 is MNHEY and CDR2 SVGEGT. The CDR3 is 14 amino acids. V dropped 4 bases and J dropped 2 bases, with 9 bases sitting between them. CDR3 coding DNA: TGTGCCAGCAGTTCTGGGGGTGGCAATCAGCCCCAGCATTTT. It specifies CASSSGGGNQPQHF.